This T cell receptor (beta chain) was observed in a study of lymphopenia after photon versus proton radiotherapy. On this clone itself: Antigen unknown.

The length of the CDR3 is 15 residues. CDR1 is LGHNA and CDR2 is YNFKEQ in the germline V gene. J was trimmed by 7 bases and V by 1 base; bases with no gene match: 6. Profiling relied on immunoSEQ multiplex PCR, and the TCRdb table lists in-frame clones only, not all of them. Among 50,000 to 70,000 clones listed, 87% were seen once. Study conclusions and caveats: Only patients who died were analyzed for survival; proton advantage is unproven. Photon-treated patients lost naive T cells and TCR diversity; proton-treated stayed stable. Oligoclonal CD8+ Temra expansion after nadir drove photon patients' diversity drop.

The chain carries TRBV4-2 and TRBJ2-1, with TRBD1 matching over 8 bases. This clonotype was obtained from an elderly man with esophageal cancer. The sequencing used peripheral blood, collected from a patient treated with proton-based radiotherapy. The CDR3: CASSQGQGAWNEQFF. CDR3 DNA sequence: TGTGCCAGCAGCCAAGGGCAGGGGGCATGGAATGAGCAGTTCTTC.